This T cell receptor beta chain was identified during a study of T cell responses to AZD1222 COVID-19 vaccine. Here immunoSEQ multiplex PCR was the method, and the copy in TCRdb shows in-frame clones only, minus some. The sample consists of 70,000 or so clones, about 87% of them appearing once. The CDR3 length is 15 residues. V was pared by 8 bases and J by 5 bases, with 21 bases between. The V gene's germline CDR1 is MDHEN and CDR2 SYDVKM. Sequenced here: peripheral blood, sampled on day 0 of AZD1222 vaccination. The chain joins TRBV28 to TRBJ1-1, with D possibly matching TRBD1 (5 bases). The clonotype was recovered from an adult in good health. CDR3 residues: CASLVGHLGKTEAFF. The CDR3, as DNA: TGTGCCAGCTTAGTCGGACACCTTGGTAAGACTGAAGCTTTCTTT.